This T cell receptor (beta chain) originates from a study of metastatic and nonmetastatic thyroid tumors. In the authors' methods: Differences in CDR3 between clinicopathological groups were drawn on to build a classifier intended to discriminate distant-metastatic papillary thyroid cancer patients. TCRdb re-clonotyped the PCR reads via MiXCR. These V and J calls are TCRdb output, not the study's own analysis. The table records around 70,000 clones, 18% of them present only once. Ten or more counts support this clone. Not a single patient had been given any form of treatment at any point before undergoing thyroid surgery. The CDR3 is made up of 14 amino acids. The J segment lost 9 bases and the V segment lost 7 bases, leaving 7 bases of the junction unmatched. The germline V gene has CDR1 SNHLY and CDR2 FYNNEI.

Material for sequencing was blood. The rearrangement joins TRBV2 to TRBJ2-1; 12 positions match TRBD2. This clonotype was obtained from a female donor with papillary thyroid cancer or a benign thyroid nodule (not recorded which). Some clones in this sample may be carry-over from other donors' samples. CDR3 in amino acids: CASTKTSGSSEQFF. The CDR3 coding sequence is TGTGCCAGCACTAAGACTAGCGGGAGTTCTGAGCAGTTCTTC.